The source of this T cell receptor (beta chain) is a study of blood T cells in healthy people across ages. Through a sample-barcoded 5' primer and a J-beta primer mix, a second PCR was run for roughly 7 to 11 cycles. TCRdb used MiXCR to reprocess the 5' RACE reads, holding one entry per CDR3 protein. This sample carries 650,000 to 700,000 distinct CDR3 sequences, roughly 30% of them seen once, and the ten largest clones take approximately 15%. Each donor gave approximately 9.1 milliliters of peripheral blood. The germline V gene encodes CDR1 SQVTM and CDR2 ANQGSEA. CDR3 length equals 13 residues. Trimming shortened V by 6 bases and J by 0 bases, and 8 bases separated the two germline ends.

The chain uses TRBV29-1 and TRBJ1-4; D ambiguous. Sequences were obtained from blood. The TCR comes from a woman of 80 years or more in good health. Here the CDR3 reads CSVFSATNEKLFF. The CDR3 DNA reads as TGCAGCGTCTTCAGTGCAACTAATGAAAAACTGTTTTTT.